The sequence of this TCR beta chain was determined in a study of shared clonotypes between healthy human individuals. Sequenced by immunoSEQ multiplex PCR; TCRdb stores in-frame clones only, minus some. The repertoire holds fewer than 850,000 clones, less than 95% seen once, with 34% in the top ten. Sequencing was done on a sample of memory CD8+ T cells from PBMCs. The sample's subset: CD45RO+ cells pooled with CCR7-negative TemRA cells. The source is a man aged 18 to 30 in good health. Some clones in this sample may be carry-over from other donors' samples.

CDR3 DNA sequence: TGTGCCAGCAGTGAATGGGACAGGGGGCTCCTCGAGCAGTACTTC. As protein: CASSEWDRGLLEQYF. This chain joins TRBV6-1 and TRBJ2-7, with TRBD1 identical over 12 bases. V lost 2 bases, J lost 6 bases, and 5 bases stayed unmatched. Per germline, CDR1 MNHNS and CDR2 SASEGT. The CDR3 is made up of 15 amino acids.